This TCR beta chain was recorded in a study of CD8 T cells in ankylosing spondylitis (TCRdb year 2017). For context, the study as a whole: The study set out to find disease-linked TCR variants by profiling T cell receptor beta repertoires in ankylosing spondylitis patients and healthy donors. The full study cohort comprised about 23 ankylosing spondylitis patients and about 110 healthy donors. Peripheral blood was sampled, and synovial fluid was also collected from ankylosing spondylitis patients. The investigation overall reported the following: The disease-linked clones were reported as significantly enriched in matched synovial fluid samples from ankylosing spondylitis patients. Blood from ankylosing spondylitis patients appeared to be characterized by a TCR beta motif made up of eight highly homologous amino acid variants. A CD8+ phenotype was shown by the disease-linked clones, which were found at relatively low frequencies in peripheral blood. Some motif variants had previously been reported in the synovial fluid and blood of reactive arthritis patients, which suggests shared mechanisms of disease initiation.

Concerning this clonotype: This clone's antigen is unknown. No base-level quality is on record; no much larger clone is a single base apart.

V is shortened by 1 base, J by 0 bases, and the region joining them spans 4 bases. From the cysteine through the phenylalanine, the CDR3 covers 14 amino acids. This entry keeps only the CDR3 DNA: 42 bases, framed from base 1. From the germline V gene, CDR1 is MNHNS and CDR2 is SASEGT. TCRdb lists the instrument as Illumina HiSeq 2500. TCR beta libraries were prepared by quantitative 5'-RACE with molecular barcodes. Turning to the authors' computational methods: A new computational method, built on a probabilistic model of VDJ rearrangement, was used to identify disease-linked TCR variants. TCRdb handled the public reads itself, with Q25 trimming in fastp and clone calling in MiXCR, and kept productive beta chains. When rows share a CDR3 protein, they turn into one entry using the most common DNA and genes. The V and J calls, along with clone size, are taken from TCRdb and not from the paper's own processing. The sample data list fewer than 500,000 distinct CDR3 sequences, and 20% to 25% of these were observed just once. Around 17% of the sample comes from the top ten.

The V and J segments used are TRBV6-1 and TRBJ1-5, with the D gene too uncertain to name. Sample: blood, either unsorted or a sorted T cell fraction (not recorded which). The sequence derives from a male donor with ankylosing spondylitis. The DNA sequence reads TGTGCCAGCAGTGAAGTCAGTAGCAATCAGCCCCAGCATTTT. Translation gives CASSEVSSNQPQHF.